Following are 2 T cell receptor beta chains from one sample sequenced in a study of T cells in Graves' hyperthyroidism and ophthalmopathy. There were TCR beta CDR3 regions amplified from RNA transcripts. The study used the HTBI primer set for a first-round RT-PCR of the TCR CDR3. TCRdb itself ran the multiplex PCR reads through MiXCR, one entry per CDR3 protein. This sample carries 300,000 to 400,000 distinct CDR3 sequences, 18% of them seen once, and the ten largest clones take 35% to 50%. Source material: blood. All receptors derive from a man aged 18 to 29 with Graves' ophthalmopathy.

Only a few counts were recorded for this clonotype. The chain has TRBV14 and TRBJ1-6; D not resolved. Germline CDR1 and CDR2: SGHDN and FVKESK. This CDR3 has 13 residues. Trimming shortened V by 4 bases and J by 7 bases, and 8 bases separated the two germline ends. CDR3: CASSRDHNSPLHF. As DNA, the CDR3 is TGTGCCAGCAGCCGAGATCACAATTCACCCCTCCACTTT.

The CDR3 loop is CASSLDGAGSYEQYF. The CDR3 nucleotides are TGTGCCAGCAGCTTAGATGGGGCAGGGTCCTACGAGCAGTACTTC. V gene TRBV11-2 combines with J gene TRBJ2-7; tentative D call: TRBD1 (5 bases). The V end was cut by 0 bases, the J end by 1 base, with 10 bases between. CDR1 SGHAT and CDR2 FQNNGV come from the germline V gene. The CDR3 extends over 15 amino acids.